The source of this T cell receptor beta chain is a study of blood T cell repertoires in COVID-19. Study at large: In each case, the material was cDNA or gDNA derived from T cells, B-cell-depleted T cells, or PBMCs.

Seattle patients were enrolled while actively infected and followed longitudinally. Sequencing was performed with immunoSEQ multiplex PCR; in TCRdb, only in-frame clones are kept and a portion is missing. Among some 130,000 clones listed, around 90% were seen once. Sequenced material: peripheral blood. The clonotype was recovered from a man between 60 and 75 years old with COVID-19, enrolled during active disease.

The CDR3 reads CASSYGVEQFF. The CDR3 DNA sequence: TGTGCCAGCAGTTACGGGGTTGAGCAGTTCTTC. The J gene is TRBJ2-1, the V gene TRBV12-3 or TRBV12-4, with a possible D match to TRBD2 (5 bases). CDR3 length: 11 amino acids. Trimming removed 4 bases at V and 9 bases at J, with 7 bases between.